This TCR beta chain was profiled in a study of Ad26.COV2.S vaccination and SARS-CoV-2 variants (dated by TCRdb to the early 2020s). For the study in its entirety: Donors in the vaccine arm were drawn from COV1001, a multicentre, randomized, double-blind, placebo-controlled phase I-IIa trial testing Ad26.COV2.S in healthy adults. Ad26.COV2.S was administered intramuscularly at a dose of 5x10^10 or 1x10^11 viral particles, either as one shot or as two shots given 56 days apart. Sequencing of the TCRbeta repertoire served to evaluate the specificity and breadth of SARS-CoV-2-reactive T cell receptors following Ad26.COV2.S vaccination. The TCR-sequenced set comprised about 32 samples: around 20 Ad26.COV2.S vaccine recipients, 5 placebo recipients and 8 SARS-CoV-2 convalescent individuals. Participants in the trial were split at random into five groups of five each, receiving low-dose or high-dose Ad26.COV2.S once or twice, or else placebo on both occasions. Investigators did not know the trial group allocation while performing experiments and assessing outcomes. What the research found in general, with its limitations: Substantial breadth of spike-specific CD8+ and CD4+ T cell responses was reported after vaccination. The study was not powered for comparison of responses between vaccine doses or regimens. The authors noted that total T cell responses may have been underestimated by the TCR breadth and depth analyses. Comparable non-spike TCR breadth was observed between vaccine and placebo recipients, consistent with only spike being contained in the vaccine. Ad26.COV2.S recipients had higher spike-specific TCR breadth than placebo recipients (P = 0.0014).

The immunoSEQ Assay was used to sequence TCRbeta CDR3 regions. After extraction, genomic DNA underwent amplification by bias-controlled multiplex PCR, followed by high-throughput sequencing. The paper's data handling went like this. Collapsing and filtering of sequences were performed to quantify the absolute abundance of each unique TCRbeta CDR3 region. T cell fraction was estimated by normalizing TCRbeta template counts to usable DNA, with usable DNA measured through amplification of reference genes found in all nucleated cells. Repertoire TCRs were annotated as SARS-CoV-2-specific when V gene, CDR3 amino acid sequence and J gene were exactly matched to a known reactive TCR set. MIRA supplied the reference SARS-CoV-2 TCR set, which was filtered for enrichment in COVID-19-positive ImmuneCODE repertoires so that public or cross-reactive TCRs were removed. Using the MIRA antigens, annotated TCRs were further analysed by specific ORF or by position within an ORF. Breadth was defined as annotated unique rearrangements over total unique productive rearrangements; depth was the summed frequency of those rearrangements. Group comparisons of TCR breadth used two-sided Wilcoxon rank-sum tests. Held by TCRdb, this immuneACCESS table contains in-frame sequences only and omits some clones. Under half of the omission traces to an unresolved V gene where checked; the cause of the rest is unknown. V and J calls and clone size are copied from that table; D and trimming were computed from the DNA. The sample has roughly 450,000 clones on record, approximately 90% of them singletons. The ten most abundant clones make up 9% to 15% of the sample.

In the paper's terms, the treatment or condition label means: roughly 20 received Ad26.COV2.S at low or high dose, single or two shots; about five received placebo; per-sample allocation not given. Repertoires of vaccine and placebo recipients were sequenced from samples collected on day 63 after the first injection. Between 29 July and 7 August 2020, Cohort 1b enrolled 25 adults aged 18-55 years at one site in Boston, USA. As a vaccine, Ad26.COV2.S was a replication-incompetent adenovirus type 26 vector that expressed a prefusion-stabilized SARS-CoV-2 spike protein derived from the original Wuhan strain. As encoded in the germline V gene, CDR1 is MNHEY while CDR2 is SVGAGI. V has 6 bases trimmed and J has 1 base trimmed; junction bases matching no gene number 5. The CDR3 covers 14 residues, taking in both the cysteine and the phenylalanine. Just the 42-base CDR3 DNA is kept, in frame starting at base 1.

A word on this clone: This receptor's antigen is unknown. Nothing much larger sits one base from this clone, and base qualities are not available.

The chain employs TRBV6-5 and TRBJ1-1, and TRBD1 matches 7 of the central bases. This clonotype was sampled from a person aged 18-60 years who received the Ad26.COV2.S COVID-19 vaccine or a placebo. Sequences were derived from peripheral blood, sampled in a trial of Ad26.COV2.S vaccine versus placebo. The CDR3 in this case is CASSPGQWNTEAFF. In nucleotide form, the sequence is TGTGCCAGCAGCCCGGGACAGTGGAACACTGAAGCTTTCTTT.